A single sample gave rise to the 6 T cell receptor beta chains below, sequenced in a study of shared clonotypes between healthy human individuals. Method: immunoSEQ multiplex PCR; TCRdb's copy keeps in-frame clones and lacks some. The sample contains under 1,900,000 clones, about 98.5% of which appear only once. The specimen was naive CD4+ T cells sorted from blood. Stated subset: CD45RA+ positively selected. The receptor source for this set is a man aged 25-40 years in good health.

This rearrangement joins TRBV11-3 to TRBJ2-2, with 13 bases aligning to TRBD2. CDR1 is SGHNT and CDR2 is YENEEA in the germline V gene. Germline trimming cut 5 bases from V and 6 bases from J; bases unmatched to any gene: 9. CDR3 size: 17 residues. CDR3 in amino acids: CASSPGLAGDLSGELFF. Here the CDR3 DNA reads TGTGCCAGCAGCCCAGGACTAGCGGGGGATTTATCCGGGGAGCTGTTTTTT.

This chain connects TRBV6-4 to TRBJ2-6; 9 bases agree with TRBD2. In germline, CDR1 is MRHNA, CDR2 SNTAGT. Trimming at V came to 4 bases and at J to 0 bases, leaving 13 bases not matched to a gene. This CDR3 has 20 amino acids. The CDR3 sequence is CASSGTSEDGVASGANVLTF. The CDR3 region has the DNA TGTGCCAGCAGTGGGACTAGCGAGGACGGGGTAGCCTCTGGGGCCAACGTCCTGACTTTC.

The chain is built from TRBV5-4 and TRBJ2-5; TRBD1 matches 8 bases. J lost 4 bases, V lost 5 bases, and 10 bases had no gene match. Germline V gives CDR1 SGHNT, CDR2 YYREEE (reference sequence). The CDR3 has 15 residues. This chain's CDR3 is CASSWTGSRLETQYF. The CDR3 DNA follows: TGTGCCAGCAGTTGGACAGGGTCAAGATTAGAGACCCAGTACTTC. The full variable domain, with the rest looked up from reference TRBV5-4 and TRBJ2-5, is ETGVTQSPTHLIKTRGQQVTLRCSSQSGHNTVSWYQQALGQGPQFIFQYYREEENGRGNFPPRFSGLQFPNYSSELNVNALELDDSALYLCASSWTGSRLETQYFGPGTRLLVL.

This rearrangement joins TRBV4-3 to TRBJ1-1, with D maybe TRBD1 (5 bases). The CDR3 spans 14 residues. The ends were cut back, 4 bases at V and 4 bases at J, with 13 bases in the middle. Germline values: CDR1 LGHNA, CDR2 YSLEER. CDR3 region: CASSLGGTFTEAFF. In DNA form, the CDR3 reads TGCGCCAGCAGCCTCGGAGGGACGTTCACTGAAGCTTTCTTT.

This clone was observed once. CDR3 residues: CASSPMTGKANTGELFF. The CDR3, as DNA: TGTGCCAGCAGTCCCATGACGGGAAAAGCGAACACCGGGGAGCTGTTTTTT. This chain links TRBV28 with TRBJ2-2, with D perhaps TRBD2 (5 bases). CDR1 is MDHEN, CDR2 SYDVKM, per germline. V lost 5 bases and J lost 0, with 16 bases in between. The CDR3 extends over 17 amino acids.

V and J are TRBV2 and TRBJ1-5; 7 bases map to TRBD1. Germline V lookup: CDR1 SNHLY, CDR2 FYNNEI. V lost 5 bases to trimming and J lost 7 bases; unmatched junction nucleotides: 8. This CDR3 is built from 14 residues. The CDR3 DNA is TGTGCCAGCAGTACACGGACAGGACACCAGCCCCAGCATTTT. This translates into CASSTRTGHQPQHF.